This TCR beta chain appears in the sequencing data of a study of T cells in Graves' hyperthyroidism and ophthalmopathy. V was pared by 2 bases and J by 1 base, with 5 bases between. CDR3 size: 13 residues. Looked up from germline, CDR1 is KGHSH and CDR2 is LQKENI. Graves' hyperthyroidism was deemed stable given no ophthalmopathy progression within 18 months. The study based diagnoses on clinical symptoms, serum thyroxine and TRAb, thyroid ultrasound and orbital computed tomography. The authors obtained PBMCs from roughly 10 ml of fresh peripheral blood. The table lists this clonotype with many counts. It was RNA transcripts that yielded the amplified TCR beta CDR3 regions. The TCR CDR3 first-round RT-PCR relied on the HTBI primer set. A single record per CDR3 protein comes from TCRdb applying MiXCR to the multiplex PCR reads. This sample carries roughly 400,000 distinct CDR3 sequences, 25% of them seen once, and the ten largest clones take around four fifths.

The clonotype originates from a man between 50 and 59 years old with Graves' hyperthyroidism. Sequenced sample: blood. This chain uses TRBV18 with TRBJ1-1; a weak D match, TRBD1 (5 bases). CDR3 in amino acids: CASSPTGNTEAFF. As DNA, the CDR3 is TGTGCCAGCTCACCAACAGGGAACACTGAAGCTTTCTTT.